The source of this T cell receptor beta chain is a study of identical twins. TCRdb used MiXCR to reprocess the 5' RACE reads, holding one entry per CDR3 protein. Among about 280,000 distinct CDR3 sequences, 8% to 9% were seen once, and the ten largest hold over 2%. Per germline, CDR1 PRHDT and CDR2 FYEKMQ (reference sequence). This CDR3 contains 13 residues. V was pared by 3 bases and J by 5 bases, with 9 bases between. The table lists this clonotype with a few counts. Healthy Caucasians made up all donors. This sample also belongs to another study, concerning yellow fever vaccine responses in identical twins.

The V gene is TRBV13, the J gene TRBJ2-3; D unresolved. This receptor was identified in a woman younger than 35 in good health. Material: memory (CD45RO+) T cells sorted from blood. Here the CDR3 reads CASSFHLIDTQYF. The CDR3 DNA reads TGTGCCAGCAGCTTTCACTTGATAGATACGCAGTATTTT.